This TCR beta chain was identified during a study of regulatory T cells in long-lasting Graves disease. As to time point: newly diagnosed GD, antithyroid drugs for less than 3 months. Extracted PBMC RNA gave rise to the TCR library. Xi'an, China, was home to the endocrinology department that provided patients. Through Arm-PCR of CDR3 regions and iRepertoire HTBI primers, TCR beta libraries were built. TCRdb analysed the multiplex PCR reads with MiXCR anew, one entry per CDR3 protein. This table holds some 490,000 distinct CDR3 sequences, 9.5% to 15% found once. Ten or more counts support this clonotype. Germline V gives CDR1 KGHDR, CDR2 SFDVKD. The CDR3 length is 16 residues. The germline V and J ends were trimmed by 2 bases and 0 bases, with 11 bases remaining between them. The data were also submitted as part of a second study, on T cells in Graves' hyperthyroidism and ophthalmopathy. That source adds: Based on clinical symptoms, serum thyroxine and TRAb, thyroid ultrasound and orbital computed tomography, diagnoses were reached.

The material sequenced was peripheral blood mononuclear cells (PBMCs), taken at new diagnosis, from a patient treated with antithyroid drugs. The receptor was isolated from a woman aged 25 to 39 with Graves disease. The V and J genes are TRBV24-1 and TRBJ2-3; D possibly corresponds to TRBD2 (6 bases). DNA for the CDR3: TGTGCCACCAGTGATTCCGGGACTTTCAGCACAGATACGCAGTATTTT. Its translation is CATSDSGTFSTDTQYF.